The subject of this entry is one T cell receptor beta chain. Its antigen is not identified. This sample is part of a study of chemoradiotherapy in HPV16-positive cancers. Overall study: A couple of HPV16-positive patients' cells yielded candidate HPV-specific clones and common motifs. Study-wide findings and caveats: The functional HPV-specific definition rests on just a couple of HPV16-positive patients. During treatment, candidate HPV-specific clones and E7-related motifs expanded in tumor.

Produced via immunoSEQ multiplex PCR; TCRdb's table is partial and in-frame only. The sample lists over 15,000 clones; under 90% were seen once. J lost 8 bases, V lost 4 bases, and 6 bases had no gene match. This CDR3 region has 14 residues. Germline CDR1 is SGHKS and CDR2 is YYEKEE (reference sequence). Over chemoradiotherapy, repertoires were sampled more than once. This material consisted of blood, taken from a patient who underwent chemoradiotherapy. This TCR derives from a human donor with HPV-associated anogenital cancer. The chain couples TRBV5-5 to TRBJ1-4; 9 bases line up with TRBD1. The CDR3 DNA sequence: TGTGCCAGCAGCCCACAGGGGGCAGGGGAAAAACTGTTTTTT. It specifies CASSPQGAGEKLFF.